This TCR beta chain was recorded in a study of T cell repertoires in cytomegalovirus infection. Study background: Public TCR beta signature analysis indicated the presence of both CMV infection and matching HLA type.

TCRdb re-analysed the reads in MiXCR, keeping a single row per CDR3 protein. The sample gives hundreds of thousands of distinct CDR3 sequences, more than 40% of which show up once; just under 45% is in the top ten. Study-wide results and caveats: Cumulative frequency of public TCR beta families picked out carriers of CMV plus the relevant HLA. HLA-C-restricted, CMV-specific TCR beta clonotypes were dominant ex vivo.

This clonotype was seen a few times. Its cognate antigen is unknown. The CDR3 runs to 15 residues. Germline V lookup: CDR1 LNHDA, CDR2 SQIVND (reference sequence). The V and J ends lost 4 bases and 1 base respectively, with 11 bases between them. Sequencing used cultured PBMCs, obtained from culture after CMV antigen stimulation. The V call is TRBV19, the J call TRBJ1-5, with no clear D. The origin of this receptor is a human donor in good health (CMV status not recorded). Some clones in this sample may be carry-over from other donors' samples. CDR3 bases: TGTGCCAGTAGTAGAGGGAGAGAGAGCAATCAGCCCCAGCATTTT. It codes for CASSRGRESNQPQHF.